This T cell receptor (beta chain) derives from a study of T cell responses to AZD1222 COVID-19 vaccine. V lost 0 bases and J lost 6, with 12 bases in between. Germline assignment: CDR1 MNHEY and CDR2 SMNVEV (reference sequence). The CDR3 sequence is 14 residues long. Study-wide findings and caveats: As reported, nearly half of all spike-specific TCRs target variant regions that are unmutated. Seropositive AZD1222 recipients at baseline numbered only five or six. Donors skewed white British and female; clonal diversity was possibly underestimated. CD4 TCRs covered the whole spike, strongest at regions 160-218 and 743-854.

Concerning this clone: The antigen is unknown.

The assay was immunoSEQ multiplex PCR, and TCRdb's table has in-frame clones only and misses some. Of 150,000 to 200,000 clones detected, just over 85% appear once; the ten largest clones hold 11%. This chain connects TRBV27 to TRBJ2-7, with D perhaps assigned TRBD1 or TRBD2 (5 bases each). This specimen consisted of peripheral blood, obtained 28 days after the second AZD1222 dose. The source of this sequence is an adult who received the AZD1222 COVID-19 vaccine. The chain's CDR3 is CASSLSGRAGEQYF. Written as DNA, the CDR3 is TGTGCCAGCAGTTTATCAGGCAGGGCGGGCGAGCAGTACTTC.